Below are 28 T cell receptor beta chains sequenced from a single sample in a study of PD-1 blockade in mismatch repair-deficient tumors. Using immunoSEQ multiplex PCR, the repertoire was profiled, and TCRdb retains in-frame clones only, with some absent. This sample has roughly 15,000 clones, with more than 70% found just once. The specimen comprised PBMCs, sampled before pembrolizumab treatment. These receptors were obtained from an adult with mismatch repair-deficient cancer.

This clone was counted only a few times. CDR3 residues: CSASIFTEAFF. The CDR3 nucleotides are TGCAGTGCTAGTATATTCACTGAAGCTTTCTTT. V usage is TRBV20-1 and J usage is TRBJ1-1, with no clear D. Germline loops: CDR1 DFQATT, CDR2 SNEGSKA (reference sequence). With 3 bases removed from V and 4 bases from J, the gap between germline ends came to 6 bases. This CDR3 comprises 11 residues.

Concerning this clone: This CDR3 is also generated by other DNA sequences in the sample. The gene calls are TRBV6-1 and TRBJ2-6; the D gene is possibly TRBD2 (6 bases). Trimming took 1 base from V and 3 from J, leaving 7 bases between them. The CDR3 is 15 residues long. Germline-derived CDR1 and CDR2 are MNHNS and SASEGT. The CDR3 protein is CASSEGLGGANVLTF. The CDR3 DNA is TGTGCCAGCAGTGAAGGACTAGGTGGGGCCAACGTCCTGACTTTC.

The CDR3 loop reads CASSLAGGSGGLSEQFF. The CDR3 DNA follows: TGTGCCAGCAGCTTAGCAGGGGGTTCGGGAGGGCTGAGTGAGCAGTTCTTC. The chain couples TRBV7-2 to TRBJ2-1; 8 nucleotides match TRBD2. This CDR3 is built from 17 residues. The trim removed 0 bases at V and 9 bases at J, leaving 13 bases unmatched. CDR1 is SGHTA, CDR2 FQGNSA, per germline.

The J gene is TRBJ2-2, the V gene TRBV6-6; 8 bases match TRBD1. CDR3 length equals 15 residues. The germline V gene has CDR1 MNHNY and CDR2 SVGAGI (reference sequence). Trimming removed 4 bases from V and 2 bases from J; junction bases left unmatched: 3. The CDR3 loop is CASSSGQGNTGELFF. The CDR3 bases are TGTGCCAGCAGTTCAGGACAGGGAAACACCGGGGAGCTGTTTTTT.

Remarks on this clone: Since a much larger clone is just one base distant, this may be a read error. This chain links TRBV6-4 with TRBJ2-3; 10 positions match TRBD2. V dropped 4 bases and J dropped 0; count of bases not matched to a gene: 1. This CDR3 region has 15 residues. Germline lookup yields CDR1 MRHNA and CDR2 SNTAGT. Here the CDR3 reads CASSATSGSTDTQYF. The CDR3 DNA follows: TGTGCCAGCAGTGCGACTAGCGGGAGCACAGATACGCAGTATTTT.

The chain carries TRBV10-1 and TRBJ2-3; 7 bases map to TRBD2. Germline V CDR1 and CDR2: WNHNN, SYGVQD (reference sequence). V lost 0 bases and J lost 0; bases outside the gene matches: 12. There are 19 residues in the CDR3. CDR3 sequence: CASSESGSGGPGSTDTQYF. The CDR3 nucleotides are TGCGCCAGCAGTGAGTCTGGGTCGGGAGGCCCGGGTAGCACAGATACGCAGTATTTT.

The chain links TRBV7-6 to TRBJ2-1; no clear D. V shed 4 bases and J shed 8 bases, with 12 bases lying between them. The length of the CDR3 is 13 residues. CDR1 SGHVS and CDR2 FNYEAQ come from the germline V gene. The CDR3 loop is CASSSRRTHEQFF. Here the CDR3 DNA reads TGTGCCAGCAGCTCCCGAAGGACCCATGAGCAGTTCTTC.

This CDR3 is CASSLGLAGDISYEQYF. CDR3 in DNA: TGTGCCAGCAGTTTAGGACTAGCGGGAGATATCTCCTACGAGCAGTACTTC. This rearrangement joins TRBV28 to TRBJ2-7; TRBD2 agrees at 13 bases. The length of the CDR3 is 17 residues. Trimming at V came to 2 bases and at J to 0 bases, leaving 4 bases not matched to a gene. The germline CDR1 and CDR2 sequences are MDHEN and SYDVKM.

The chain employs TRBV6-5 and TRBJ2-7; possible D gene TRBD2, 7 bases. The germline CDR1 and CDR2 sequences are MNHEY and SVGAGI. The germline V and J ends were trimmed by 0 bases and 5 bases, with 14 bases remaining between them. This CDR3 region has 15 residues. This CDR3 reads CASSYSGGGSDEQYF. The CDR3 nucleotides read TGTGCCAGCAGTTACTCAGGGGGAGGGTCTGACGAGCAGTACTTC.

The chain uses TRBV27 and TRBJ2-6; D uncertain. The V gene lost 6 bases and the J gene lost 4 bases, with 16 bases spanning the gap. The CDR3 sequence is 16 residues long. CDR1 is MNHEY and CDR2 is SMNVEV in the germline V gene (reference sequence). CDR3 protein: CASSAVSPIGANVLTF. The CDR3 region has the DNA TGTGCCAGCAGCGCCGTGTCCCCCATCGGGGCCAACGTCCTGACTTTC.

This clone was detected only a few times. CDR3 protein: CASISPSRGGGNEQFF. The CDR3 DNA follows: TGTGCCAGTATATCCCCCTCTCGGGGGGGAGGTAATGAGCAGTTCTTC. V and J are TRBV19 and TRBJ2-1, with TRBD2 matching 8 bases. The CDR3 runs 16 residues. V trimming: 7 bases; J trimming: 7 bases; junction bases outside the gene matches: 15. The germline CDR1 and CDR2 sequences are LNHDA and SQIVND (reference sequence).

The rearrangement links TRBV30 to TRBJ1-2; D call uncertain. Trimming took off 4 bases at V and 8 bases at J, with 17 bases between the two ends. The CDR3 is made up of 13 amino acids. Germline V gives CDR1 GTSNPN, CDR2 SVGIG (reference sequence). CDR3 DNA sequence: TGTGCCTGGACTTTACTAGGCATCTCGGGCTACACCTTC. Translation gives CAWTLLGISGYTF.

The chain has TRBV5-1 and TRBJ1-1, with D tentatively TRBD1 (6 bases). CDR1 is SGHRS, CDR2 YFSETQ, per germline. Trimming stripped 2 bases from V and 0 bases from J, with 11 bases between. The CDR3 runs to 15 residues. The CDR3 DNA reads as TGCGCCAGCAGCTTTACAGGGACAATGAACACTGAAGCTTTCTTT. Its protein product is CASSFTGTMNTEAFF.

This sequence joins TRBV5-1 and TRBJ1-2; D is undetermined. The germline V and J ends were trimmed by 2 bases and 1 base, with 6 bases remaining between them. This CDR3 has 13 amino acids. Germline CDR1 SGHRS, CDR2 YFSETQ. The CDR3 nucleotides read TGCGCCAGCAGCTTAGACAATAACTATGGCTACACCTTC. This gives the protein CASSLDNNYGYTF.

The chain combines TRBV7-2 with TRBJ2-7; the D call may be TRBD1 or TRBD2 (5 bases each). Trimming pared 5 bases from V and 8 bases from J, leaving 10 bases between. The CDR3 runs to 11 residues. The germline V gene has CDR1 SGHTA and CDR2 FQGNSA. This CDR3 is CASSLGTQQYF. The CDR3 nucleotides are TGTGCCAGCAGCCTAGGGACCCAGCAGTACTTC.

The chain couples TRBV18 to TRBJ2-7; 10 bases agree with TRBD2. Trimming took 1 base from V and 0 from J; bases not matched to a gene: 3. Per the germline V gene, CDR1 is KGHSH and CDR2 is LQKENI. This CDR3 is 16 amino acids long. The CDR3 reads CASSPQASGSSYEQYF. The CDR3 DNA follows: TGTGCCAGCTCACCACAAGCTAGCGGGAGCTCCTACGAGCAGTACTTC.

The V call is TRBV27, the J call TRBJ2-7; no clear D. This CDR3 is built from 13 residues. Germline lookup yields CDR1 MNHEY and CDR2 SMNVEV (reference sequence). The V end was cut by 2 bases, the J end by 0 bases, with 5 bases between. CDR3 coding DNA: TGTGCCAGCAGTTTAAGGTACTCCTACGAGCAGTACTTC. This encodes CASSLRYSYEQYF.

This clone came up a few times. V gene TRBV14 combines with J gene TRBJ1-4, with D unclear. CDR3 length: 12 amino acids. Trimming shortened V by 2 bases and J by 8 bases, and 6 bases separated the two germline ends. The germline gives CDR1 SGHDN, CDR2 FVKESK. CDR3 DNA: TGTGCCAGCAGCCAATTTTCCGAAAAACTGTTTTTT. Amino acid sequence: CASSQFSEKLFF.

V is TRBV6-1 and J is TRBJ2-3; 8 bases agree with TRBD2. CDR1 is MNHNS and CDR2 is SASEGT in the germline V gene. V trimming: 2 bases; J trimming: 0 bases; junction bases outside the gene matches: 1. There are 15 residues in the CDR3. The CDR3 is CASSELAGSTDTQYF. The CDR3 nucleotides are TGTGCCAGCAGTGAACTAGCGGGTAGCACAGATACGCAGTATTTT.

V usage is TRBV30 and J usage is TRBJ2-1, with D possibly being TRBD2 (6 bases). The CDR3 has 15 residues. Germline V gives CDR1 GTSNPN, CDR2 SVGIG (reference sequence). V lost 6 bases to trimming and J lost 5 bases, with 20 bases between them. The DNA of the CDR3 is TGTGCCTGCCCCCGGTTTAGCGGAGATAACAATGAGCAGTTCTTC. Its translation is CACPRFSGDNNEQFF.

The gene calls are TRBV7-9 and TRBJ1-1; no clear D gene. Per germline, CDR1 SEHNR and CDR2 FQNEAQ (reference sequence). Trimming took 4 bases from V and 3 from J, leaving 21 bases between them. The CDR3 is 17 residues long. The CDR3 here is CASSSRPGPFYDTEAFF. The CDR3 DNA follows: TGTGCCAGCAGCTCCCGCCCGGGCCCGTTTTATGACACTGAAGCTTTCTTT.

The chain recombines TRBV4-1 with TRBJ2-5, with TRBD1 matching 10 bases. Losses at the gene ends were 2 bases for V and 5 bases for J; bases not matched to a gene: 8. CDR1 and CDR2 from the germline V gene are MGHRA and YSYEKL. CDR3 length equals 16 residues. The CDR3 protein is CASSQLTGGSGETQYF. The CDR3 bases are TGCGCCAGCAGCCAACTGACAGGGGGCTCGGGGGAGACCCAGTACTTC.

This chain uses TRBV6-1 with TRBJ2-3; D call uncertain. Germline values: CDR1 MNHNS, CDR2 SASEGT. The CDR3 is 15 residues long. Trimming took off 2 bases at V and 2 bases at J, with 11 bases between the two ends. The CDR3 sequence is CASSESVAVTDTQYF. CDR3 bases: TGTGCCAGCAGTGAAAGCGTGGCAGTCACAGATACGCAGTATTTT.

The chain has TRBV27 and TRBJ2-1, with 13 bases fitting TRBD2. The CDR3 is made up of 18 amino acids. With 3 bases clipped from V and 3 bases from J, the junction kept 8 bases outside the gene matches. Germline-derived CDR1 and CDR2 are MNHEY and SMNVEV (reference sequence). The CDR3 loop is CASSFTGLAGVIYNEQFF. The CDR3 DNA reads as TGTGCCAGCAGTTTTACTGGACTAGCGGGAGTCATCTACAATGAGCAGTTCTTC.

The J gene is TRBJ1-1, the V gene TRBV25-1, with D possibly TRBD1 on 6 matching bases. CDR1 MGHDK and CDR2 SYGVNS come from the germline V gene. V was shortened by 9 bases and J by 0 bases, with 14 bases between the two germline ends. This CDR3 comprises 14 residues. CDR3 loop: CASGGSVMNTEAFF. For the CDR3, the DNA is TGTGCCAGTGGGGGCTCGGTTATGAACACTGAAGCTTTCTTT.

Only a few counts were recorded for this clone. The chain employs TRBV4-2 and TRBJ1-3; 7 bases fit TRBD1. This CDR3 has 15 residues. V trimming: 0 bases; J trimming: 3 bases; junction bases outside the gene matches: 2. Germline CDR1 is LGHNA and CDR2 is YNFKEQ. The CDR3 loop reads CASSQDRGNGNTIYF. The CDR3, as DNA: TGTGCCAGCAGCCAAGACAGGGGGAATGGAAACACCATATATTTT.

As DNA, the CDR3 is TGTGCCAGTAGCCGGACTAGCGGGTTCTCCTACGAGCAGTACTTC. This translates into CASSRTSGFSYEQYF. The rearrangement uses TRBV19 and TRBJ2-7; 11 bases match TRBD2. Germline trimming cut 6 bases from V and 0 bases from J; bases unmatched to any gene: 4. Germline V gene lookup returns CDR1 LNHDA and CDR2 SQIVND (reference sequence). The length of the CDR3 is 15 residues. The whole variable domain, filled in from reference TRBV19 and TRBJ2-7, reads DGGITQSPKYLFRKEGQNVTLSCEQNLNHDAMYWYRQDPGQGLRLIYYSQIVNDFQKGDIAEGYSVSREKKESFPLTVTSAQKNPTAFYLCASSRTSGFSYEQYFGPGTRLTVT.

CDR3 DNA: TGTGCCAGCAGCTTACCGAGGGTAGGCGAGCAGTACTTC. Protein product: CASSLPRVGEQYF. V gene TRBV7-8 combines with J gene TRBJ2-7; weak D call: TRBD2 (5 bases). CDR3 length equals 13 residues. Germline-derived CDR1 and CDR2 are SGHVS and FQNEAQ. The V end was cut by 2 bases, the J end by 6 bases, with 11 bases between.